A single sample gave rise to the 13 T cell receptor beta chains below, sequenced in a study of T cells in Graves' hyperthyroidism and ophthalmopathy. Amplification targeted TCR beta CDR3 regions from RNA transcripts. Using the HTBI primer set, a first-round RT-PCR was run on the TCR CDR3. TCRdb reprocessed the multiplex PCR reads via MiXCR and lists one record per CDR3 protein. This repertoire shows under 500,000 distinct CDR3 sequences, about 14% found once; its top ten account for approximately 27%. The sequenced sample was blood. The source of these receptors is a man over 45 with Graves' ophthalmopathy.

This clonotype showed up many times. The chain combines TRBV6-1 with TRBJ2-7, with 11 bases that match TRBD2. Per germline, CDR1 MNHNS and CDR2 SASEGT. CDR3 size: 15 residues. V gave up 6 bases and J gave up 4 bases; unmatched junction bases: 8. CDR3 amino acids: CASSAMTSGKYEQYF. As DNA, the CDR3 is TGTGCCAGCAGCGCGATGACTAGCGGGAAATACGAGCAGTACTTC.

This clonotype was seen many times. The chain joins TRBV30 to TRBJ1-2; D is unresolved. This CDR3 has 12 amino acids. V was pared by 4 bases and J by 3 bases, with 9 bases between. Germline V lookup: CDR1 GTSNPN, CDR2 SVGIG (reference sequence). The CDR3 nucleotides read TGTGCCTGGACCACGGAAGACTATGGCTACACCTTC. This translates into CAWTTEDYGYTF.

This sequence joins TRBV18 and TRBJ2-5, with 7 bases lining up with TRBD2. The CDR3 runs to 14 residues. Looked up from germline, CDR1 is KGHSH and CDR2 is LQKENI. V gave up 9 bases and J gave up 5 bases; unmatched junction bases: 12. For the CDR3, the DNA is TGTGCCAGTTCCTCCGGGCGGGAGAAGGAGACCCAGTACTTC. Protein: CASSSGREKETQYF.

The chain couples TRBV19 to TRBJ1-5, with D unresolved. The germline CDR1 and CDR2 sequences are LNHDA and SQIVND (reference sequence). The CDR3 contains 14 residues. The V end lost 3 bases, the J end lost 4 bases, and 10 bases lay between the germline ends. The DNA of the CDR3 is TGTGCCAGTAGTATTTCGGACTGGAATCAGCCCCAGCATTTT. Protein sequence: CASSISDWNQPQHF.

The chain links TRBV30 to TRBJ2-2; no definite D call. Germline-derived CDR1 and CDR2 are GTSNPN and SVGIG (reference sequence). The ends were cut back, 0 bases at V and 4 bases at J, with 6 bases in the middle. This CDR3 spans 13 amino acids. CDR3 in DNA: TGTGCCTGGAGTGTACATAGCACCGGGGAGCTGTTTTTT. It encodes CAWSVHSTGELFF.

The chain couples TRBV12-3 or TRBV12-4 to TRBJ2-7, with D unresolved. Between the trimmed V and J ends, which lost 2 bases and 3 bases, there was a span of 8 bases. CDR3 length: 13 residues. This CDR3 reads CASSLSDVYEQYF. CDR3 coding DNA: TGTGCCAGCAGTTTATCTGACGTCTACGAGCAGTACTTC.

This clonotype has only a few counts. This may be a read error, as it is one base from a much larger clone. The chain carries TRBV7-2 and TRBJ1-1; D not certain. The CDR3 extends over 14 amino acids. Germline CDR1 and CDR2: SGHTA and FQGNSA. This CDR3 is CANSASGENTEAFF. In DNA, the CDR3 is TGTGCCAACAGCGCGAGCGGGGAGAACACTGAAGCTTTCTTT.

This clonotype has ten or more counts. The chain has TRBV5-1 and TRBJ2-5; maybe TRBD1 (6 bases). The CDR3 extends over 14 amino acids. Germline assignment: CDR1 SGHRS and CDR2 YFSETQ. The V and J ends lost 6 bases and 0 bases respectively, with 12 bases between them. Here the CDR3 DNA reads TGCGCCAGCATGACAGGACGTTACCAAGAGACCCAGTACTTC. It is translated as CASMTGRYQETQYF.

This clonotype turned up a few times. The chain couples TRBV5-8 to TRBJ2-7; 10 bases are a match to TRBD2. CDR3 length: 16 residues. Germline values: CDR1 SGHTS, CDR2 YDEGEE. Trimming cost V 1 base and J 5 bases; bases outside gene matches: 9. The CDR3, as DNA: TGTGCCAGCAGCTTGCCAGCGGGAGGGCCAGTGGACGAGCAGTACTTC. It encodes CASSLPAGGPVDEQYF.

This clonotype has at least ten counts. The V gene is TRBV27, the J gene TRBJ1-1; weak D call: TRBD1 (5 bases). The germline gives CDR1 MNHEY, CDR2 SMNVEV (reference sequence). Trimming took off 3 bases at V and 2 bases at J, with 13 bases between the two ends. The length of the CDR3 is 15 residues. CDR3 amino acids: CASSFRPGTNTEAFF. The CDR3 DNA reads TGTGCCAGCAGTTTTCGTCCAGGGACTAACACTGAAGCTTTCTTT.

The table lists this clonotype with a few counts. The chain recombines TRBV3-1 with TRBJ1-2; D uncertain. CDR1 and CDR2 from the germline V gene are LGHDT and YNNKEL (reference sequence). The CDR3 has 16 residues. V lost 5 bases and J 7 bases, leaving 23 bases between the germline ends. The CDR3: CASSVISGRSMGGYTF. CDR3 bases: TGTGCCAGCAGCGTAATAAGCGGGAGGAGTATGGGTGGCTACACCTTC. Full variable domain (missing parts from reference TRBV3-1 and TRBJ1-2): DTAVSQTPKYLVTQMGNDKSIKCEQNLGHDTMYWYKQDSKKFLKIMFSYNNKELIINETVPNRFSPKSPDKAHLNLHINSLELGDSAVYFCASSVISGRSMGGYTFGSGTRLTVV.

This chain uses TRBV6-1 with TRBJ2-7, with TRBD2 matching over 7 bases. The CDR3 is made up of 14 amino acids. The junction had 10 bases not matched to a gene; V was cut back by 7 bases and J by 4 bases. Germline assignment: CDR1 MNHNS and CDR2 SASEGT. The CDR3 bases are TGTGCCAGCACCACAGCGGGGAACGTTTACGAGCAGTACTTC. Its translation: CASTTAGNVYEQYF.

This clonotype was found a few times. This rearrangement joins TRBV3-1 to TRBJ2-2; the D gene is possibly TRBD2 (7 bases). V was cut by 3 bases and J by 14 bases, with 10 bases left in between. Germline CDR1 and CDR2: LGHDT and YNNKEL (reference sequence). The CDR3 contains 11 residues. This CDR3 is CASSQGGGLFF. CDR3 in DNA: TGTGCCAGCAGCCAGGGAGGGGGACTGTTTTTT.